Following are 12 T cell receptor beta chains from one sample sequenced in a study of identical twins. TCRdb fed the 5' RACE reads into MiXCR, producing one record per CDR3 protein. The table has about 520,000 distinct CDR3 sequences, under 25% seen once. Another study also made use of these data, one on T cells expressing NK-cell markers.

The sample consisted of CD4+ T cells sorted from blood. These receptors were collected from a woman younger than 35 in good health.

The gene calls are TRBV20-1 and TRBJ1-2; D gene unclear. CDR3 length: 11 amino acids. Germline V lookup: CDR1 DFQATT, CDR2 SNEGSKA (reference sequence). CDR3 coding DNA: TGCAGGGCGGGATCGCGGGCTGGCTACACCTTC. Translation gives CRAGSRAGYTF.

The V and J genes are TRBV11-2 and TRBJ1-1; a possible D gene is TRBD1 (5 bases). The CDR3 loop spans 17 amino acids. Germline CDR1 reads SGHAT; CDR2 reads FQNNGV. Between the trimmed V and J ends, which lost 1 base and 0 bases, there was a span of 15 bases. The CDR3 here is CASSLAGATYMNTEAFF. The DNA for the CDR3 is TGTGCCAGCAGCTTAGCTGGGGCCACCTATATGAACACTGAAGCTTTCTTT.

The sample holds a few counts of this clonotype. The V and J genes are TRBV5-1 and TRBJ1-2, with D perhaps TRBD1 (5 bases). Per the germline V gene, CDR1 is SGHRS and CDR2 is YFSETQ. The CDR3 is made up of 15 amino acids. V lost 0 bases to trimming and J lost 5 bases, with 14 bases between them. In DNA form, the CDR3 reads TGCGCCAGCAGCTTGGGCGAGACAGCAACTTATGGCTACACCTTC. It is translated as CASSLGETATYGYTF.

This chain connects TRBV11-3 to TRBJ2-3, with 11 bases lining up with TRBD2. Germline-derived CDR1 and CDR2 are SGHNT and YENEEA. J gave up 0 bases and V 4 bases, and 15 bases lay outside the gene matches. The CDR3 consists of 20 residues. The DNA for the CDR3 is TGTGCCAGCAGCTCCCGGGGAGTAGCGGGAGGGCCAACTAGCACAGATACGCAGTATTTT. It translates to CASSSRGVAGGPTSTDTQYF.

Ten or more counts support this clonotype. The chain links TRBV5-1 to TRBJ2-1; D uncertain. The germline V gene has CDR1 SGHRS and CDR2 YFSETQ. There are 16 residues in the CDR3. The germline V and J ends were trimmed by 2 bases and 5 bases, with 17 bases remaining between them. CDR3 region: CASSFGSALWDNEQFF. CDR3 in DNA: TGCGCCAGCAGCTTCGGGTCCGCACTATGGGACAATGAGCAGTTCTTC.

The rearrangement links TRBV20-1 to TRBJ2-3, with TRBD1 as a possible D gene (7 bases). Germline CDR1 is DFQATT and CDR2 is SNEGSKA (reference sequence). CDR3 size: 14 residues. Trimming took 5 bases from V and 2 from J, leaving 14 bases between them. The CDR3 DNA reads TGCAGTGCTGTGGGGGGACAGCTCACAGATACGCAGTATTTT. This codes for CSAVGGQLTDTQYF.

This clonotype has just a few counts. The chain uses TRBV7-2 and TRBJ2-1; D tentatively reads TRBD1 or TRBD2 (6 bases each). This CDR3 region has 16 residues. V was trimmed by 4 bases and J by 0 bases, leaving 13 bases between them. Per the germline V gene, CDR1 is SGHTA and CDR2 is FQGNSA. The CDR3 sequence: CASSYNGGSSYNEQFF. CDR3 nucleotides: TGTGCCAGCAGCTACAACGGGGGCAGCTCCTACAATGAGCAGTTCTTC.

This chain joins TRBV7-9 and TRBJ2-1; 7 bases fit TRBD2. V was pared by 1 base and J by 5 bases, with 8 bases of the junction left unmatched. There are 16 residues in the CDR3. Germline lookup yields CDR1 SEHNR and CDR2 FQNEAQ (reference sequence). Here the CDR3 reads CASSLVSSGRNNEQFF. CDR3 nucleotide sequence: TGTGCCAGCAGCTTAGTTTCTAGCGGACGAAACAATGAGCAGTTCTTC.

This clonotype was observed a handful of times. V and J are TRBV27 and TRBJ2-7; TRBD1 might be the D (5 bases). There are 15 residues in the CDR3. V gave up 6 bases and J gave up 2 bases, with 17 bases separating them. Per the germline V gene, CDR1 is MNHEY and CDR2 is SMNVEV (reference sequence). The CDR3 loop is CASRGWGVGPYEQYF. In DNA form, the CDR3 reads TGTGCCAGCAGGGGGTGGGGCGTCGGGCCCTACGAGCAGTACTTC.

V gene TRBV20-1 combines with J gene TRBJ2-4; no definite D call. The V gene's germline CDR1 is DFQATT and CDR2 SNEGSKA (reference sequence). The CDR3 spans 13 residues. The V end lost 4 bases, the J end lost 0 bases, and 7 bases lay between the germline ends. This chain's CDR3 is CSAIILAKNIQYF. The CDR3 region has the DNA TGCAGTGCTATAATCCTAGCCAAAAACATTCAGTACTTC.

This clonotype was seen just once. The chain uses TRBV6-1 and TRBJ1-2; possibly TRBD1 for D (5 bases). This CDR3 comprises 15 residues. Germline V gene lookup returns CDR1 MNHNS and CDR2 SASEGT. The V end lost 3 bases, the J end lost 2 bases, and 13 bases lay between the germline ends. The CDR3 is CASSETAPVNYGYTF. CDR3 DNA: TGTGCCAGCAGTGAGACAGCGCCCGTCAACTATGGCTACACCTTC.

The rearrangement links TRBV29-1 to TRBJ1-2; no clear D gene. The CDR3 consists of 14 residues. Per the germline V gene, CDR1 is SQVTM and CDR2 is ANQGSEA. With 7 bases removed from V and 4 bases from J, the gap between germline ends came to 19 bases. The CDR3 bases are TGCAGCGCGTCAGACCAGGTTGAAGGCTATGGCTACACCTTC. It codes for CSASDQVEGYGYTF.